This T cell receptor (beta chain) was recovered during a study of identical twins. In its sample, this clonotype was seen many times. Its specificity is not known. TCRdb reanalysed the 5' RACE reads using MiXCR and keeps one entry per CDR3 protein. The sample records about 920,000 distinct CDR3 sequences, roughly an eighth being singletons. The CDR3 is made up of 14 amino acids. The V end lost 5 bases, the J end lost 0 bases, and 10 bases lay between the germline ends. The study, taken as a whole, reports: Where beta out-of-frame sequences were concerned, excess twin sharing was weaker.

These sequences were also reported in another study, on yellow fever vaccine responses in identical twins.

Sequencing was carried out using PBMCs. The chain couples TRBV12-3 or TRBV12-4 to TRBJ1-1; no firm D call. The TCR originated in a woman aged 18-29 years in good health. CDR3 region: CASSPLGLNTEAFF. DNA for the CDR3: TGTGCCAGCAGTCCCCTTGGGTTGAACACTGAAGCTTTCTTT.